Presented here are 30 T cell receptor beta chains from one specimen sequenced in a study of graft-versus-host responses after intestinal transplantation. Data came from immunoSEQ multiplex PCR; TCRdb stores just in-frame clones and leaves some out. The table has over 60,000 clones, roughly 92% seen once. The sequencing here drew on bone marrow, taken nearly 750 days after intestinal transplantation. These receptors all stem from a human patient who received an intestinal transplant, so some T cells may come from the graft donor.

This chain links TRBV19 with TRBJ2-1; D uncertain. Germline V lookup: CDR1 LNHDA, CDR2 SQIVND (reference sequence). The CDR3 contains 13 residues. V was pared by 10 bases and J by 2 bases, with 12 bases between. The chain's CDR3 is CATYGGAYNEQFF. In DNA, the CDR3 is TGTGCCACCTACGGTGGGGCCTACAATGAGCAGTTCTTC. The full variable domain, its missing parts supplied by reference TRBV19 and TRBJ2-1, is DGGITQSPKYLFRKEGQNVTLSCEQNLNHDAMYWYRQDPGQGLRLIYYSQIVNDFQKGDIAEGYSVSREKKESFPLTVTSAQKNPTAFYLCATYGGAYNEQFFGPGTRLTVL.

The gene calls are TRBV30 and TRBJ2-1; D gene unclear. This CDR3 is built from 14 residues. Germline loops: CDR1 GTSNPN, CDR2 SVGIG (reference sequence). Trimming cost V 5 bases and J 7 bases, with 18 bases left between them. The CDR3 loop is CAWDLVASLNEQFF. The CDR3 DNA reads TGTGCCTGGGATCTAGTGGCAAGTTTGAATGAGCAGTTCTTC.

The V gene is TRBV6-5, the J gene TRBJ2-7; D possibly corresponds to TRBD2 (6 bases). The CDR3 extends over 15 amino acids. Germline V gene data show CDR1 as MNHEY and CDR2 as SVGAGI. V lost 2 bases to trimming and J lost 4 bases, with 15 bases between them. CDR3 sequence (DNA): TGTGCCAGCAGTTACGGCGGAGGGTCTTATTACGAGCAGTACTTC. Translation: CASSYGGGSYYEQYF.

This clone showed up just once. CDR3: CASSPTPDGDGYTF. The CDR3 region has the DNA TGTGCCAGCAGCCCCACCCCGGACGGTGACGGCTACACCTTC. V usage is TRBV11-2 and J usage is TRBJ1-2; D is unresolved. V was shortened by 5 bases and J by 8 bases, with 18 bases between the two germline ends. The CDR3 extends over 14 amino acids. Germline CDR1 reads SGHAT; CDR2 reads FQNNGV.

V usage is TRBV2 and J usage is TRBJ2-6, with no clear D. Trimming removed 9 bases at V and 1 base at J, with 7 bases between. The CDR3 covers 13 residues. Germline CDR1 SNHLY, CDR2 FYNNEI. CDR3: CASLASGANVLTF. DNA of the CDR3: TGTGCCAGTCTCGCTTCTGGGGCCAACGTCCTGACTTTC. Variable domain in full (rest from reference TRBV2 and TRBJ2-6): EPEVTQTPSHQVTQMGQEVILRCVPISNHLYFYWYRQILGQKVEFLVSFYNNEISEKSEIFDDQFSVERPDGSNFTLKIRSTKLEDSAMYFCASLASGANVLTFGAGSRLTVL.

The chain carries TRBV2 and TRBJ1-6; D gene unclear. Trimming pared 6 bases from V and 1 base from J, leaving 4 bases between. The length of the CDR3 is 13 residues. CDR1 is SNHLY and CDR2 is FYNNEI in the germline V gene. The CDR3, as DNA: TGTGCCAGCAGGGAGTCCTATAATTCACCCCTCCACTTT. Its protein product is CASRESYNSPLHF.

The rearrangement joins TRBV28 to TRBJ2-1, with D hard to call. The germline V and J ends were trimmed by 3 bases and 0 bases, with 6 bases remaining between them. Germline lookup yields CDR1 MDHEN and CDR2 SYDVKM. The CDR3 contains 14 residues. CDR3 in amino acids: CASSFQYSYNEQFF. The DNA for the CDR3 is TGTGCCAGCAGTTTCCAGTACTCCTACAATGAGCAGTTCTTC.

This clone showed up just once. The chain joins TRBV27 to TRBJ2-4; D is perhaps TRBD2 (7 bases). Trimming left V 3 bases short and J 0 bases short, with 9 bases between. The CDR3 consists of 15 residues. Germline V gene lookup returns CDR1 MNHEY and CDR2 SMNVEV (reference sequence). The CDR3 bases are TGTGCCAGCAGTTTGGGGGGGCTAGCCAAAAACATTCAGTACTTC. Protein product: CASSLGGLAKNIQYF.

The gene calls are TRBV6-1 and TRBJ2-5, with 7 positions matching TRBD1. The V gene end was trimmed by 6 bases and the J gene end by 5 bases; junction bases not matched to a gene: 6. The CDR3 is 13 residues long. Germline V gives CDR1 MNHNS, CDR2 SASEGT. The DNA of the CDR3 is TGTGCCAGCAGCTTTTACAGGGGTGAGACCCAGTACTTC. Translating it yields CASSFYRGETQYF.

The rearrangement links TRBV6-5 to TRBJ1-1; D gene uncertain. Germline lookup yields CDR1 MNHEY and CDR2 SVGAGI. V gave up 7 bases and J gave up 4 bases, with 13 bases separating them. The CDR3 has 13 residues. CDR3 DNA: TGTGCCAGCACCTCCTGGTTAGCCACTGAAGCTTTCTTT. Translated, it gives CASTSWLATEAFF.

The V and J genes are TRBV27 and TRBJ1-6; the D gene is possibly TRBD1 (5 bases). The ends were cut back, 5 bases at V and 7 bases at J, with 12 bases in the middle. This CDR3 has 14 amino acids. The germline V gene has CDR1 MNHEY and CDR2 SMNVEV (reference sequence). CDR3 sequence: CASSRLQGNSPLHF. DNA of the CDR3: TGTGCCAGCAGTAGACTCCAGGGAAATTCACCCCTCCACTTT.

The rearrangement joins TRBV19 to TRBJ2-7; 8 bases align to TRBD2. J gave up 5 bases and V 8 bases, and 11 bases lay outside the gene matches. This CDR3 is 14 amino acids long. Germline CDR1 LNHDA, CDR2 SQIVND (reference sequence). The CDR3 region has the DNA TGTGCCAGTGCTCCGGGAGGGCCATTGAACGAGCAGTACTTC. Residues: CASAPGGPLNEQYF.

DNA for the CDR3: TGTGCAAGTCGCTTAGCGCGTGTTGGGGGCCGGACAGATACGCAGTATTTT. Encoded protein: CASRLARVGGRTDTQYF. The rearrangement links TRBV12-2 to TRBJ2-3; the table's D call, TRBD1, was not checked against the DNA. TRBV12-2 is described as a pseudogene. CDR3 size: 17 residues.

The chain recombines TRBV2 with TRBJ2-1; 7 bases align to TRBD2. V dropped 2 bases and J dropped 3; count of bases not matched to a gene: 4. The CDR3 spans 15 residues. Germline assignment: CDR1 SNHLY and CDR2 FYNNEI. DNA for the CDR3: TGTGCCAGCAGTGAAAGCTCTAGCGGCTACAATGAGCAGTTCTTC. Translation gives CASSESSSGYNEQFF.

V and J are TRBV14 and TRBJ2-7, with TRBD1 matching 7 bases. CDR3 length equals 14 residues. Germline lookup yields CDR1 SGHDN and CDR2 FVKESK. The trim removed 4 bases at V and 3 bases at J, leaving 6 bases unmatched. The CDR3, as DNA: TGTGCCAGCAGCCGGTCGGACAGGTACTACGAGCAGTACTTC. This translates into CASSRSDRYYEQYF.

This chain connects TRBV9 to TRBJ1-4, with 9 bases identical to TRBD1. Trimming removed 0 bases from V and 7 bases from J; junction bases left unmatched: 4. The CDR3 runs 15 residues. Germline V CDR1 and CDR2: SGDLS, YYNGEE. The CDR3 here is CASSVEGTGSEKLFF. The CDR3 DNA reads as TGTGCCAGCAGCGTAGAAGGGACAGGGAGTGAAAAACTGTTTTTT.

This rearrangement joins TRBV6-5 to TRBJ1-4, with 8 bases that match TRBD1. This CDR3 contains 15 residues. The junction had 6 bases not matched to a gene; V was cut back by 4 bases and J by 5 bases. Germline V lookup: CDR1 MNHEY, CDR2 SVGAGI. For the CDR3, the DNA is TGTGCCAGCAGTTGCTCGAGGGACAGGAATGAAAAACTGTTTTTT. Its translation is CASSCSRDRNEKLFF.

The chain carries TRBV10-3 and TRBJ1-2; a possible D gene is TRBD1 (6 bases). Trimming removed 2 bases at V and 4 bases at J, with 17 bases between. Germline lookup yields CDR1 ENHRY and CDR2 SYGVKD. This CDR3 is 16 amino acids long. The CDR3 is CAISEGQTLRLYGYTF. CDR3 coding DNA: TGTGCCATCAGTGAGGGACAGACACTCAGACTCTATGGCTACACCTTC.

The rearrangement joins TRBV7-9 to TRBJ2-7, with 8 bases that match TRBD1. The CDR3 is 16 amino acids. Losses at the gene ends were 6 bases for V and 6 bases for J; bases not matched to a gene: 16. Per germline, CDR1 SEHNR and CDR2 FQNEAQ (reference sequence). This CDR3 reads CASRGADRDLQGEQYF. CDR3 DNA: TGTGCCAGCAGGGGGGCGGACAGGGACCTCCAAGGCGAGCAGTACTTC.

The chain carries TRBV11-1 and TRBJ2-5; 9 nucleotides agree with TRBD1. Looked up from germline, CDR1 is SGHAT and CDR2 is FQDESV (reference sequence). The CDR3 consists of 13 residues. V lost 5 bases and J lost 9; bases outside the gene matches: 7. The CDR3 sequence is CASSHRGRWAQYF. The CDR3 DNA reads TGTGCCAGCAGCCACAGGGGGCGCTGGGCCCAGTACTTC.

The gene calls are TRBV7-9 and TRBJ1-5, with 8 bases that match TRBD1. The CDR3 spans 14 residues. V dropped 1 base and J dropped 7; count of bases not matched to a gene: 3. Germline V gives CDR1 SEHNR, CDR2 FQNEAQ (reference sequence). CDR3 protein: CASSLGTGNQPQHF. In DNA form, the CDR3 reads TGTGCCAGCAGCTTAGGGACAGGGAACCAGCCCCAGCATTTT.

This clone was found a few times. This sequence joins TRBV19 and TRBJ1-2; 7 positions match TRBD1. Germline assignment: CDR1 LNHDA and CDR2 SQIVND (reference sequence). The CDR3 sequence is 14 residues long. V gave up 9 bases and J gave up 4 bases; unmatched junction bases: 11. CDR3 in DNA: TGTGCCAGCCGTGTGGGACAGAGCCGCTATGGCTACACCTTC. This gives the protein CASRVGQSRYGYTF. The variable domain in full, with the rest retrieved from reference TRBV19 and TRBJ1-2, is DGGITQSPKYLFRKEGQNVTLSCEQNLNHDAMYWYRQDPGQGLRLIYYSQIVNDFQKGDIAEGYSVSREKKESFPLTVTSAQKNPTAFYLCASRVGQSRYGYTFGSGTRLTVV.

The chain uses TRBV6-4 and TRBJ2-1; D may be TRBD1 (5 bases). The V end lost 6 bases, the J end lost 5 bases, and 11 bases lay between the germline ends. CDR3 length equals 13 residues. Germline CDR1 and CDR2: MRHNA and SNTAGT. DNA for the CDR3: TGTGCCAGCAGAAGCGACAGCCACAATGAGCAGTTCTTC. Protein product: CASRSDSHNEQFF.

Turning to this clone: One end of the junction does not line up with germline, which may come from a read error. The chain uses TRBV20-1 and TRBJ2-5; unclear D gene. This CDR3 has 11 residues. In germline, CDR1 is DFQATT, CDR2 SNEGSKA (reference sequence). For the CDR3, the DNA is TGCAGTGCTAGGATACAAGGGACCCAGTACTTC. Protein sequence: CSARIQGTQYF.

The sample holds a few counts of this clone. This chain connects TRBV2 to TRBJ2-7, with D tentatively TRBD1 (6 bases). V lost 7 bases, J lost 3 bases, and 7 bases lay in between. The V gene's germline CDR1 is SNHLY and CDR2 FYNNEI. The CDR3 runs 11 residues. The CDR3 here is CASKTGYEQYF. The DNA of the CDR3 is TGTGCCAGCAAGACAGGCTACGAGCAGTACTTC.

With regard to this clone: Other DNA sequences in this sample translate to the same CDR3. This chain joins TRBV29-1 and TRBJ2-5; D unclear. Per the germline V gene, CDR1 is SQVTM and CDR2 is ANQGSEA. The CDR3 has 10 amino acids. Trimming cost V 6 bases and J 5 bases, with 7 bases left between them. The CDR3 is CSVAGETQYF. CDR3 nucleotide sequence: TGCAGCGTCGCCGGGGAGACCCAGTACTTC.

The chain recombines TRBV10-3 with TRBJ1-3; weak D call: TRBD1 (5 bases). CDR3 size: 13 residues. The V gene's germline CDR1 is ENHRY and CDR2 SYGVKD. The ends were cut back, 4 bases at V and 4 bases at J, with 8 bases in the middle. CDR3 DNA: TGTGCCATCAGTGGACAGCTGGGAAACACCATATATTTT. Residues: CAISGQLGNTIYF.

Worth noting for this clone: A junction boundary mismatches the germline segment, possibly from a read error. The chain is built from TRBV29-1 and TRBJ1-1; D gene uncertain. Germline V gene sequence: CDR1 SQVTM, CDR2 ANQGSEA. The CDR3 runs 14 residues. CDR3 sequence reads: CSVDPQGFRTEVFF. The CDR3 DNA reads as TGCAGCGTTGACCCCCAAGGGTTCCGCACTGAAGTTTTCTTT.

This clone showed up just a few times. The chain couples TRBV4-1 to TRBJ2-3; D is undetermined. The length of the CDR3 is 14 residues. V dropped 2 bases and J dropped 6 bases, with 12 bases sitting between them. Germline V gene data show CDR1 as MGHRA and CDR2 as YSYEKL. The CDR3 coding sequence is TGCGCCAGCAGCCAATCCGGAAGTGAGGATACGCAGTATTTT. Protein: CASSQSGSEDTQYF.

The chain couples TRBV18 to TRBJ1-1; 7 bases line up with TRBD1. The germline V gene encodes CDR1 KGHSH and CDR2 LQKENI. V gave up 4 bases and J gave up 5 bases; unmatched junction bases: 4. This CDR3 is 13 amino acids long. The CDR3: CASSREDRTEAFF. CDR3 in DNA: TGTGCCAGCTCACGGGAGGACAGGACTGAAGCTTTCTTT.